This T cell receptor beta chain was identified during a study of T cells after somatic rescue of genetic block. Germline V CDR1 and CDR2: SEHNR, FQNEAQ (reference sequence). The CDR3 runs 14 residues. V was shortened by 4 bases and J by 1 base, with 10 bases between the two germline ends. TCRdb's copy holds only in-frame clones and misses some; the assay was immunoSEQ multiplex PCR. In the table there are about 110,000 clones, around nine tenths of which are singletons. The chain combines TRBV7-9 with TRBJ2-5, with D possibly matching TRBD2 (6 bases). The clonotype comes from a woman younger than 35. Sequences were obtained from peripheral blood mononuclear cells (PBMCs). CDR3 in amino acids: CASSWRGPQETQYF. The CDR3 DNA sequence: TGTGCCAGCAGCTGGCGGGGACCCCAAGAGACCCAGTACTTC.